Described below is a single T cell receptor beta chain sequence and its context. Its antigen is as yet unknown. The data belong to a study of OX40 agonist ivuxolimab in advanced cancers. Study-level points and caveats: Clonal expansion from baseline to week 6 occurred in both CD4+ and CD8+ T cells.

The CDR3 is 14 amino acids. Germline loops: CDR1 SGHTA, CDR2 FQGNSA. With 10 bases clipped from V and 3 bases from J, the junction kept 9 bases outside the gene matches. Libraries were prepared by immunoSEQ multiplex PCR; TCRdb keeps only in-frame clonotypes and omits some of them. Altogether under 50,000 clones are present, 75% to 80% being singletons, with the ten largest covering 7.9%. The sequence came from an adult with an advanced solid tumor such as melanoma, head and neck, liver or kidney cancer. J is TRBJ1-3 and V is TRBV7-2; 7 nucleotides agree with TRBD1. The sequencing used CD4+ or CD8+ T cells sorted from blood, collected in a trial of the OX40 agonist ivuxolimab. CDR3 DNA sequence: TGTGCCATCACGACAGGGAGCATTGGAAACACCATATATTTT. It translates to CAITTGSIGNTIYF.